The 17 T cell receptor beta chains presented below share a single source sample, sequenced in a study of blood T cells in healthy people across ages. Then a second PCR, running about 7 to 11 cycles, was carried out with a sample-barcoded 5' primer and a J-beta primer mix. MiXCR was run by TCRdb on the 5' RACE reads, yielding one entry per CDR3 protein. The sample lists 1.8 million or so distinct CDR3 sequences; roughly 43% were seen once. The sequenced sample consisted of blood. The receptors here all came from a human donor in good health.

The count of this clonotype is one. The chain is built from TRBV25-1 and TRBJ2-1, with 9 bases lining up with TRBD2. V dropped 1 base and J dropped 6; count of bases not matched to a gene: 7. This CDR3 is 16 amino acids long. The germline V gene encodes CDR1 MGHDK and CDR2 SYGVNS. CDR3 DNA: TGTGCCAGCAGTGAATCAGGAGCGGGGGGATTCAATGAGCAGTTCTTC. It translates to CASSESGAGGFNEQFF.

The chain is built from TRBV20-1 and TRBJ2-3; 9 positions agree with TRBD2. Trimming took 1 base from V and 2 from J; bases not matched to a gene: 7. This CDR3 has 16 amino acids. Per germline, CDR1 DFQATT and CDR2 SNEGSKA (reference sequence). The CDR3 protein is CSARGPTSGYTDTQYF. The CDR3 nucleotides are TGCAGTGCTAGAGGCCCGACTAGCGGTTACACAGATACGCAGTATTTT.

This clonotype occurred a few times. The rearrangement joins TRBV7-3 to TRBJ2-1, with 10 bases that match TRBD2. Trimming cost V 0 bases and J 9 bases; bases outside gene matches: 11. There are 17 residues in the CDR3. Germline assignment: CDR1 SGHTA and CDR2 FQGTGA. As DNA, the CDR3 is TGTGCCAGCAGCTTAACGGTCGGGAGCGGGGGGGCCCGTGAGCAGTTCTTC. Translation gives CASSLTVGSGGAREQFF. Supplemented by reference TRBV7-3 and TRBJ2-1, the full variable domain reads GAGVSQTPSNKVTEKGKYVELRCDPISGHTALYWYRQSLGQGPEFLIYFQGTGAADDSGLPNDRFFAVRPEGSVSTLKIQRTERGDSAVYLCASSLTVGSGGAREQFFGPGTRLTVL.

This chain joins TRBV7-6 and TRBJ1-2; D is possibly TRBD1 (6 bases). This CDR3 has 13 residues. Germline CDR1 and CDR2: SGHVS and FNYEAQ. V dropped 4 bases and J dropped 5 bases, with 11 bases sitting between them. The CDR3: CASSSGQQYGYTF. The CDR3 region has the DNA TGTGCCAGCAGCTCAGGACAGCAATATGGCTACACCTTC.

This clonotype was found a few times. The gene calls are TRBV20-1 and TRBJ1-2, with 9 bases that match TRBD1. The V gene's germline CDR1 is DFQATT and CDR2 SNEGSKA (reference sequence). This CDR3 is built from 14 residues. V lost 4 bases and J lost 4; bases outside the gene matches: 7. The CDR3 DNA sequence: TGCAGTGCTACAACGGGACAGGGACTCTATGGCTACACCTTC. Protein sequence: CSATTGQGLYGYTF.

CDR3 sequence reads: CSAREVDTQYF. Written as DNA, the CDR3 is TGCAGTGCTAGGGAAGTAGATACGCAGTATTTT. V and J are TRBV20-1 and TRBJ2-3; D call uncertain. This CDR3 region has 11 residues. V dropped 3 bases and J dropped 5 bases, with 6 bases sitting between them. CDR1 is DFQATT and CDR2 is SNEGSKA in the germline V gene (reference sequence).

The gene calls are TRBV10-3 and TRBJ2-5, with D possibly TRBD2 on 6 matching bases. From germline, CDR1 is ENHRY and CDR2 SYGVKD. CDR3 size: 11 residues. V dropped 10 bases and J dropped 9 bases, with 15 bases sitting between them. This chain's CDR3 is CATGTSAAQYF. The CDR3 coding sequence is TGTGCCACTGGGACTTCCGCGGCCCAGTACTTC.

This chain links TRBV3-1 with TRBJ1-1, with D unresolved. The CDR3 extends over 15 amino acids. Per germline, CDR1 LGHDT and CDR2 YNNKEL (reference sequence). V gave up 0 bases and J gave up 3 bases, with 11 bases separating them. CDR3 protein: CASSQERTRDTEAFF. The CDR3 DNA follows: TGTGCCAGCAGCCAAGAAAGAACGAGAGACACTGAAGCTTTCTTT.

This clonotype was picked up a small number of times. The chain couples TRBV7-2 to TRBJ2-5; possible D gene TRBD1, 6 bases. The CDR3 totals 15 residues. V lost 5 bases and J lost 11, with 24 bases in between. The germline CDR1 and CDR2 sequences are SGHTA and FQGNSA. The CDR3, as DNA: TGTGCCAGCAGCCCCGACAGGTCCCCAGGGAGAGAGCAGTACTTC. This sequence encodes CASSPDRSPGREQYF. The full variable domain, with the rest looked up from reference TRBV7-2 and TRBJ2-5, is GAGVSQSPSNKVTEKGKDVELRCDPISGHTALYWYRQSLGQGLEFLIYFQGNSAPDKSGLPSDRFSAERTGGSVSTLTIQRTQQEDSAVYLCASSPDRSPGREQYFGPGTRLLVL.

The chain recombines TRBV11-2 with TRBJ2-1; D tentatively reads TRBD1 or TRBD2 (5 bases each). V lost 6 bases and J 6 bases, leaving 18 bases between the germline ends. The germline gives CDR1 SGHAT, CDR2 FQNNGV. The CDR3 is 15 amino acids. The CDR3 reads CASRRPGRAPNEQFF. CDR3 nucleotides: TGTGCCAGCAGGCGACCGGGACGAGCCCCCAATGAGCAGTTCTTC.

The CDR3 region has the DNA TGTGCCACCAGTACTTATACGGGCTATGGCTACACCTTC. Amino acids: CATSTYTGYGYTF. V usage is TRBV24-1 and J usage is TRBJ1-2; D is ambiguous. The CDR3 has 13 residues. In germline, CDR1 is KGHDR, CDR2 SFDVKD. V was pared by 6 bases and J by 4 bases, with 11 bases between.

There are a few counts of this clonotype. The chain is built from TRBV29-1 and TRBJ1-1; D is uncertain. CDR3 length: 12 residues. CDR1 is SQVTM and CDR2 is ANQGSEA in the germline V gene. The CDR3 region has the DNA TGCAGTGTAGACGTGGGAGGCACTGAAGCTTTCTTT. Translating gives CSVDVGGTEAFF.

This clonotype was picked up a small number of times. The chain combines TRBV7-2 with TRBJ2-7; D is ambiguous. Germline V gene lookup returns CDR1 SGHTA and CDR2 FQGNSA. Trimming took 0 bases from V and 6 from J, leaving 12 bases between them. The CDR3 loop spans 14 amino acids. Here the CDR3 DNA reads TGTGCCAGCAGCTTAGCCGTGAACACGGGCGAGCAGTACTTC. Its protein product is CASSLAVNTGEQYF.

V is TRBV7-2 and J is TRBJ1-2, with D possibly TRBD1 on 5 matching bases. Germline-derived CDR1 and CDR2 are SGHTA and FQGNSA. Trimming pared 5 bases from V and 6 bases from J, leaving 13 bases between. The CDR3 runs 13 residues. The CDR3 sequence: CASSTPSGNGYTF. The DNA for the CDR3 is TGTGCCAGCAGCACCCCTTCAGGGAATGGCTACACCTTC.

This clonotype is a singleton in its sample. The chain uses TRBV12-3 or TRBV12-4 and TRBJ1-1; no clear D gene. The length of the CDR3 is 14 residues. V lost 4 bases, J lost 2 bases, and 11 bases lay in between. CDR3 sequence: CASSSTTLNTEAFF. The CDR3, as DNA: TGTGCCAGCAGTTCGACTACACTCAACACTGAAGCTTTCTTT.

CDR3 protein: CASSKGGGQNYGYTF. In nucleotides, the CDR3 is TGTGCCAGCAGCAAGGGAGGAGGACAGAACTATGGCTACACCTTC. This sequence joins TRBV21-1 and TRBJ1-2; TRBD1 is the table's D call and was not checked against the DNA. TRBV21-1 is listed as a pseudogene. The CDR3 consists of 15 residues.

J is TRBJ2-4 and V is TRBV27, with 8 bases lining up with TRBD1. V trimming: 5 bases; J trimming: 1 base; junction bases outside the gene matches: 25. The CDR3 sequence is 22 residues long. Germline-derived CDR1 and CDR2 are MNHEY and SMNVEV (reference sequence). CDR3 DNA: TGTGCCAGCAGTCTTTTGGACAGGGATGTAAAGCCGTCTCCCAGCGCCAAAAACATTCAGTACTTC. Translating it yields CASSLLDRDVKPSPSAKNIQYF.